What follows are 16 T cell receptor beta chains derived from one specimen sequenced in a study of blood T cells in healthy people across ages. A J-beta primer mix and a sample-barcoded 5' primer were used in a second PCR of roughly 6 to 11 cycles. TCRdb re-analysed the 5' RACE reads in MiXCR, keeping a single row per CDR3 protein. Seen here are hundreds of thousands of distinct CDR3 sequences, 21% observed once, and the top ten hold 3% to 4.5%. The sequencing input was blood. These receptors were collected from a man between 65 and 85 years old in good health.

For the CDR3, the DNA is TGTGCCAGCAGCTTAAGTAGTAACCATGAGCAGTTCTTC. Translation: CASSLSSNHEQFF. This chain uses TRBV7-3 with TRBJ2-1; D remains unclear. There are 13 residues in the CDR3. V was shortened by 1 base and J by 8 bases, with 9 bases between the two germline ends. CDR1 and CDR2 (germline): SGHTA, FQGTGA.

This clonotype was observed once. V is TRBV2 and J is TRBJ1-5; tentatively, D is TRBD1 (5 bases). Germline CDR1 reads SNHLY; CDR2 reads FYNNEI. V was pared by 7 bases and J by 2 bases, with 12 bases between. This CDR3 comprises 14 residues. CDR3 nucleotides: TGTGCCAGCACAGAGGAGGGGCGCAATCAGCCCCAGCATTTT. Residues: CASTEEGRNQPQHF.

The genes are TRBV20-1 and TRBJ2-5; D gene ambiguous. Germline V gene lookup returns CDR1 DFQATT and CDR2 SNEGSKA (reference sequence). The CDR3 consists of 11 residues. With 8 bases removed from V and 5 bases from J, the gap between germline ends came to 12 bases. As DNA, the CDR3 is TGCAGTTACGCGTACGGGGAGACCCAGTACTTC. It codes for CSYAYGETQYF.

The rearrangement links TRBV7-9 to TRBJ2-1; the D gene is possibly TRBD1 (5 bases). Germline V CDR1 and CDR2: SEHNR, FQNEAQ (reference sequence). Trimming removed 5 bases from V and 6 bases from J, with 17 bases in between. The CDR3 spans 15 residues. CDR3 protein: CASSSRQSPFNEQFF. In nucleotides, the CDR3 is TGTGCCAGCAGCAGCCGACAGAGCCCTTTCAATGAGCAGTTCTTC. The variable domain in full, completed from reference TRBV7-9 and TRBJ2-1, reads DTGVSQNPRHKITKRGQNVTFRCDPISEHNRLYWYRQTLGQGPEFLTYFQNEAQLEKSRLLSDRFSAERPKGSFSTLEIQRTEQGDSAMYLCASSSRQSPFNEQFFGPGTRLTVL.

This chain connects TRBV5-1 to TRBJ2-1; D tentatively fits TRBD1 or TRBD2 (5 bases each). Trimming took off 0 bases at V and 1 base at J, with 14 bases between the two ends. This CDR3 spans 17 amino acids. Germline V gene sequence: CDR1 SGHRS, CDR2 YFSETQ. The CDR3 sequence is CASSLEGQGRSYNEQFF. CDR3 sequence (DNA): TGCGCCAGCAGCTTGGAGGGTCAGGGACGTTCCTACAATGAGCAGTTCTTC.

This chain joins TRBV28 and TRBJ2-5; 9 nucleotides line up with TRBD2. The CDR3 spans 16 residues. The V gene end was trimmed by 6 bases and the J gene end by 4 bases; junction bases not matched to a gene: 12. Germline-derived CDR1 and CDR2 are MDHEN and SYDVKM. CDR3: CASSVLYLTSGETQYF. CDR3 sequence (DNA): TGTGCCAGCAGCGTTCTCTATTTGACTAGCGGAGAGACCCAGTACTTC.

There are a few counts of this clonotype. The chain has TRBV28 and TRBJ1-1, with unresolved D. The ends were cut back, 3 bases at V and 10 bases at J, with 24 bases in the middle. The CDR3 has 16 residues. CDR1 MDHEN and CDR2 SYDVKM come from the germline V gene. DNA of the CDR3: TGTGCCAGCAGTTTGGCGCCCAAAATCCCCGGCAGTGTAGCTTTCTTT. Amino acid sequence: CASSLAPKIPGSVAFF.

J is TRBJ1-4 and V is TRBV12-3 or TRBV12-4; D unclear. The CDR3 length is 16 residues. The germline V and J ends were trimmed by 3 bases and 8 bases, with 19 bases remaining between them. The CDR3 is CASSFGFGEAREKLFF. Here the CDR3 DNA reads TGTGCCAGCAGTTTCGGATTTGGGGAGGCCCGGGAAAAACTGTTTTTT.

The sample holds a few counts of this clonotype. CDR3 DNA sequence: TGTGCCAGCAGTACAGGGGCGGACACCGGGGAGCTGTTTTTT. Protein product: CASSTGADTGELFF. The chain has TRBV2 and TRBJ2-2, with 7 bases lining up with TRBD1. V shed 5 bases and J 3 bases; nucleotides not matched to a gene: 3. This CDR3 has 14 residues. From germline, CDR1 is SNHLY and CDR2 FYNNEI.

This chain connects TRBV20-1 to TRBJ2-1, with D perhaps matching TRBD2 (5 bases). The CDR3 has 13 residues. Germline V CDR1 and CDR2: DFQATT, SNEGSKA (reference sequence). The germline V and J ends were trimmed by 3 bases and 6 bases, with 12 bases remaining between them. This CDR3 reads CSASTRVFNEQFF. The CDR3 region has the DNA TGCAGTGCTAGTACGCGGGTTTTCAATGAGCAGTTCTTC.

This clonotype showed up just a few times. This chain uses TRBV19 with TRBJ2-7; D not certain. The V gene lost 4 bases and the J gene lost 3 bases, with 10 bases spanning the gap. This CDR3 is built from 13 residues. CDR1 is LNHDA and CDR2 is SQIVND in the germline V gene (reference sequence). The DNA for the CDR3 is TGTGCCAGTAGTACAGGACCGAGCTACGAGCAGTACTTC. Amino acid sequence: CASSTGPSYEQYF.

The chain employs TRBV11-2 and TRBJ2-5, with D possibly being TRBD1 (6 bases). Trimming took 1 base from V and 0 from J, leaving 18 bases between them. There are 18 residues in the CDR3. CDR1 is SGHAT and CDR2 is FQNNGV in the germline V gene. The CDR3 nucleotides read TGTGCCAGCAGCTTAGGCCCCACAGGGCGCGGGTACCAAGAGACCCAGTACTTC. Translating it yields CASSLGPTGRGYQETQYF.

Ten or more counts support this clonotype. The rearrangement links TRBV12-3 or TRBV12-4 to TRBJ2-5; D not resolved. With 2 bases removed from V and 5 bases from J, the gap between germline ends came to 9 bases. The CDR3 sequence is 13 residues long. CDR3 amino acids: CASSLPTPETQYF. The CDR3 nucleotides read TGTGCCAGCAGTTTACCCACTCCCGAGACCCAGTACTTC.

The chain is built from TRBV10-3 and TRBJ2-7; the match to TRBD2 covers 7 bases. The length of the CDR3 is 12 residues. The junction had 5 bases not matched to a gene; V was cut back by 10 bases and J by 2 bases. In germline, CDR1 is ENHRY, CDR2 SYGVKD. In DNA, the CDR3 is TGTGCCACGTCTAGCGGCCCCTACGAGCAGTACTTC. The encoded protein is CATSSGPYEQYF.

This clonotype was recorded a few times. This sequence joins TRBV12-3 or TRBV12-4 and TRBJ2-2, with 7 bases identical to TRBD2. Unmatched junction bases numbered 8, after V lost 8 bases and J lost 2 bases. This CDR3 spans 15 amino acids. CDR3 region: CASGAGTKNTGELFF. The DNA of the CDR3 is TGTGCCAGCGGGGCCGGGACTAAAAACACCGGGGAGCTGTTTTTT.

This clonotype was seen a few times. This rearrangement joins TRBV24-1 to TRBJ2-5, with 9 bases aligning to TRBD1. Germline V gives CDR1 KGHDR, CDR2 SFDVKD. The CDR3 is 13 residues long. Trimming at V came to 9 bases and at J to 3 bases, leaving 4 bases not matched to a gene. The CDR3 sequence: CATSTGGEETQYF. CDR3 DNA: TGTGCCACCTCCACAGGGGGCGAAGAGACCCAGTACTTC.